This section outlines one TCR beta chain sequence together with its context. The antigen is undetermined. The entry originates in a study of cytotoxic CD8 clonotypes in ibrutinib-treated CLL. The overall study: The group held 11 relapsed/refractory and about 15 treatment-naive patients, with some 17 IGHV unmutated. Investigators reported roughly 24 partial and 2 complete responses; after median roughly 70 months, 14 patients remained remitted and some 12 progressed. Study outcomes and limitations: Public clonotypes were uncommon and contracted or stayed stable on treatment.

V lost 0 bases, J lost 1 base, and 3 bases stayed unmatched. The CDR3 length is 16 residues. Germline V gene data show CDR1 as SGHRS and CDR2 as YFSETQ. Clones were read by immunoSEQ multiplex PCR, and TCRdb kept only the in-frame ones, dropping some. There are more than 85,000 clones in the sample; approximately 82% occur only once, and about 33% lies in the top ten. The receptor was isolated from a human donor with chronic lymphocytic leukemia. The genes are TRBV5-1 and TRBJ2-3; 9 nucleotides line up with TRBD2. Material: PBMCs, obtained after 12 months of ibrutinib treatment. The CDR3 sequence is CASSLGAGGGTDTQYF. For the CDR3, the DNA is TGCGCCAGCAGCTTGGGAGCGGGGGGCGGCACAGATACGCAGTATTTT.